This T cell receptor beta chain emerged from a study of control samples from healthy donors and cancer patients. Germline V gene data show CDR1 as SGHRS and CDR2 as YFSETQ. Trimming left V 5 bases short and J 4 bases short, with 15 bases between. This CDR3 spans 14 amino acids. Data came from immunoSEQ multiplex PCR; TCRdb stores just in-frame clones and leaves some out. The table has approximately 180,000 clones, 91% seen once; the top ten hold just over 2%. The V call is TRBV5-1, the J call TRBJ1-2; the D gene is possibly TRBD1 (6 bases). This receptor was obtained from a woman aged 40 to 55 in good health. The sequenced material came from blood. The CDR3: CASSRGEVGYGYTF. The CDR3 DNA reads as TGCGCCAGCAGTAGGGGGGAGGTGGGCTATGGCTACACCTTC.